This T cell receptor beta chain comes out of a study of post-analysis software for immune sequencing data. Background on the study: Relapsing-remitting, secondary progressive and progressive-relapsing multiple sclerosis courses were included. Study-wide results and limits: Normalized Chao1 diversity in multiple sclerosis patients fell significantly below that of controls. Comparison of patients with controls showed a handful of TRBV segments more frequent in patients, TRBV5-6, TRBV5-1 and TRBV20-1 among them. Samples prepared in the same batch strongly co-clustered by F measure.

There are a few counts of this clonotype. Its antigen is undetermined. Possible read error: a much larger clone is one base away. Unique molecular identifiers featured in each of the TCR beta cDNA libraries. Between roughly 0.9 and 11 million T cells gave rise to hundreds of thousands of cDNA molecules. TCRdb redid the calling of the PCR reads with MiXCR, one entry per CDR3 protein. The table includes some 800,000 distinct CDR3 sequences, 46% detected once. The germline V gene has CDR1 MNHNY and CDR2 SVGAGI (reference sequence). Trimming stripped 8 bases from V and 3 bases from J, with 14 bases between. The CDR3 runs to 14 residues.

Sequencing was done on a sample of blood. The chain joins TRBV6-6 to TRBJ2-4; tentatively, D is TRBD2 (6 bases). The sequence came from a girl aged 10 to 17 with multiple sclerosis. The CDR3 DNA reads TGTGCCAGCTGCCGGGGGAACGGCAAAAACATTCAGTACTTC. This codes for CASCRGNGKNIQYF.